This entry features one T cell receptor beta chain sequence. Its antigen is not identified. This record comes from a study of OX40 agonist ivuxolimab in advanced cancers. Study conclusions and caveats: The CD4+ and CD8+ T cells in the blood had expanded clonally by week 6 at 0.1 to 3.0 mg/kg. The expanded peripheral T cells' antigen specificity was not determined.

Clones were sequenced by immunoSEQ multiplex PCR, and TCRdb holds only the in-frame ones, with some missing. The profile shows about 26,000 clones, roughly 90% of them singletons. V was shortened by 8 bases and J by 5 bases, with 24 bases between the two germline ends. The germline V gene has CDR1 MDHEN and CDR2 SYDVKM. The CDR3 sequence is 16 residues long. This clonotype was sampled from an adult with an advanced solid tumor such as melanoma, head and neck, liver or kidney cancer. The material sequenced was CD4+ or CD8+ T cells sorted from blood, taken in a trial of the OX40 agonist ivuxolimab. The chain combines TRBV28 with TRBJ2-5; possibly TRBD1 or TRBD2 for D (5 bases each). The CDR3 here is CASHLRGATDGETQYF. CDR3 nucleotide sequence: TGTGCCAGCCACTTGAGGGGAGCCACAGACGGGGAGACCCAGTACTTC.